The following is a TCR beta chain sequence with its context. Antigen unknown. These data come from a study of T cell repertoires in cytomegalovirus infection. About the research overall: Shared public TCR beta signatures pointed to both CMV infection and a matching HLA type.

The study's findings and limits: HLA-C-restricted CMV clonotypes gave the most frequent clonotype in two of eight donors. Summed frequency of shared TCR beta families picked out CMV carriers who also had the relevant HLA.

TCRdb analysed the reads with MiXCR anew, one entry per CDR3 protein. The table lists around 530,000 distinct CDR3 sequences, about 17% of them singletons. This CDR3 comprises 15 residues. Germline V gene data show CDR1 as LNHDA and CDR2 as SQIVND (reference sequence). The V and J ends lost 5 bases and 0 bases respectively, with 10 bases between them. Sequencing was carried out using CD8+ T cells from PBMCs. The source is a human donor in good health (CMV status not recorded). Some clones in this sample may be carry-over from other donors' samples. The chain combines TRBV19 with TRBJ1-4, with unresolved D. The CDR3 reads CASSVNGATNEKLFF. Here the CDR3 DNA reads TGTGCCAGTAGTGTCAACGGTGCAACTAATGAAAAACTGTTTTTT. The full variable domain, rest sourced from reference TRBV19 and TRBJ1-4, is DGGITQSPKYLFRKEGQNVTLSCEQNLNHDAMYWYRQDPGQGLRLIYYSQIVNDFQKGDIAEGYSVSREKKESFPLTVTSAQKNPTAFYLCASSVNGATNEKLFFGSGTQLSVL.